The rows below give T cell receptor beta chains drawn from one sample of a study of blood T cell repertoires in COVID-19. Clones were read by immunoSEQ multiplex PCR, and TCRdb kept only the in-frame ones, dropping some. The profile shows about 200,000 clones, 89% of them singletons. Material for sequencing was PBMCs or T cells enriched from blood (not recorded which). The receptors come from a young woman who had recovered from COVID-19. Each CDR3 is given without its conserved first and last residue. Size is omitted from some rows. Given values are once, few, many or a class for expanded clones.

J gene | V gene | clone size | CDR3 protein
TRBJ2-6 | TRBV14 | - | ASSQGGLGLQGRVRSGANVLT
TRBJ2-5 | TRBV19 | - | ASSPVGLAGGFQTQY
TRBJ1-1 | TRBV18 | - | ASSRQDYTEAF
TRBJ2-1 | TRBV11-3 | - | ASSLGRGPYNEQF
TRBJ2-1 | TRBV2 | - | ASSDVRVNEQF
TRBJ1-2 | TRBV4-2 | - | ASSQGTGIGYGYT
TRBJ1-2 | TRBV27 | - | ASRYNRGDYGYT
TRBJ1-6 | TRBV5-1 | - | ASSLGETSSYNSPLH
TRBJ1-1 | TRBV4-2 | - | ASSQDKDRGAF
TRBJ1-1 | TRBV11-2 | few | ASSPYRGGNTEAF
TRBJ2-1 | TRBV6-2/TRBV6-3 | - | ASSYGTHSYNEQF
TRBJ2-1 | TRBV27 | - | ASSLTLAANEQF
TRBJ2-5 | TRBV28 | once | ASRTQGAKETQY
TRBJ1-2 | TRBV5-4 | - | ASSGGHGYT
TRBJ2-2 | TRBV15 | few | ATSRDRAEDTGELF
TRBJ2-2 | TRBV5-1 | - | ASSLVGRSSGGELF
TRBJ1-5 | TRBV12-3/TRBV12-4 | - | ASSGGTHQPQH
TRBJ1-5 | TRBV28 | - | ASSPGHSSNQPQH
TRBJ1-5 | TRBV7-2 | - | ASSSLNQPQH
TRBJ1-6 | TRBV28 | - | ASSLTGEGSPLH
TRBJ2-3 | TRBV7-9 | - | ASSLGDRIAQY
TRBJ2-3 | TRBV27 | - | ASSLSVVATQY
TRBJ1-1 | TRBV5-1 | - | ASSFGGWNTEAF
TRBJ2-5 | TRBV28 | - | ASSIIPGTSGGVGTQY
TRBJ2-3 | TRBV7-9 | once | ASSLRSGGSTDTQY
TRBJ2-2 | TRBV7-9 | few | ASSLRGQTNTGELF
TRBJ2-7 | TRBV3-1/TRBV3-2 | - | ASSHGTYRGIYEQY
TRBJ2-4 | TRBV7-9 | - | ASSRGQNLAKNIQY
TRBJ1-2 | TRBV18 | - | ASSPLGVGSSGYGYT
TRBJ1-5 | TRBV30 | - | AWSHRVDQPQH
TRBJ1-2 | TRBV28 | - | ASSLGGPNYGYT
TRBJ1-2 | TRBV7-9 | - | ASSLAFGGETEGYT
TRBJ2-3 | TRBV19 | - | ASTSGGVGDTQY
TRBJ1-2 | TRBV9 | few | ASSVDPNFSSYT
TRBJ2-3 | TRBV3-1/TRBV3-2 | - | ASSPRTSGGATDTQY
TRBJ1-3 | TRBV5-1 | - | ASSFGGSGNTIY
TRBJ1-5 | TRBV7-6 | once | ASSRLPLTGVVSQPQH
TRBJ2-3 | TRBV9 | - | ASSVGSGGPYTQY
TRBJ2-6 | TRBV9 | - | ASSAALRQGGFTAGANVLT
TRBJ1-5 | TRBV19 | few | ASNIGGYSNQPQH
TRBJ2-1 | TRBV9 | - | ASSLGQGVYNEQF
TRBJ1-5 | TRBV19 | - | ASRTIWSANQPQH
TRBJ1-2 | TRBV7-2 | - | ASSPSLDRVNYGYT
TRBJ2-5 | TRBV19 | - | ASSTGLVETQY
TRBJ2-5 | TRBV5-4 | - | ASSSLAGSLQETQY